The clone carrying this T cell receptor (beta chain) showed up many times. Its antigen is still unknown. One entry per CDR3 protein, called by TCRdb with MiXCR from the RACE reads. The table includes a few hundred thousand distinct CDR3 sequences, under 6.5% detected once. Time point given: patch test 2, 6 weeks after DPC sensitization. Treatment noted: therapeutic diphenylcyclopropenone sensitization with weekly scalp DPC. V lost 5 bases and J 7 bases, leaving 15 bases between the germline ends. This CDR3 has 15 amino acids. The data stem from a study of human T cells and chemical hapten exposure. The overall study: For sensitization, 2% DPC was applied to a roughly 2 cm by roughly 2 cm patch of upper inner arm skin.

Study conclusions and caveats: With patch test score, the counts of PT1 expanded TCRs showed a positive correlation. DPC sensitization did not alter TCRs above 1 in 1000 frequency.

This chain connects TRBV12-3 or TRBV12-4 to TRBJ1-6; D possibly corresponds to TRBD1 (5 bases). The sample consisted of whole blood, taken in connection with sensitization to the hapten diphenylcyclopropenone (DPC). The sequence was collected from a woman aged 18 to 35 with alopecia areata. Some clones in this sample may be carry-over from other donors' samples. The CDR3 DNA sequence: TGTGCCAGCAGTATCCGGGACTTCGGGAATTCACCCCTCCACTTT. This encodes CASSIRDFGNSPLHF.